The clone carrying this T cell receptor beta chain was seen a few times. Its specificity is unknown. The germline V gene has CDR1 MNHEY and CDR2 SMNVEV (reference sequence). V shed 5 bases and J shed 1 base, with 12 bases lying between them. The CDR3 is made up of 15 amino acids. This sample is drawn from a study of regulatory T cells in long-lasting Graves disease. Study results and limitations: It was possible that the small sample size reduced accuracy. For persistent Graves' patients, TCR diversity was lower than for newly diagnosed ones. Clonotypes that were public and shared totalled about 2,500 in persistent patients versus 850 to 1,000 in new patients.

Through Arm-PCR of CDR3 regions and iRepertoire HTBI primers, TCR beta libraries were built. From the multiplex PCR reads, TCRdb called clonotypes with MiXCR, one entry per CDR3 protein. The data contain about 660,000 distinct CDR3 sequences, 30% of them singletons. The time point denotes: persistent/refractory GD, antithyroid drugs over 5 years with positive TRAb. From PBMCs, RNA was extracted and then used to make the TCR library. EDTA tubes received roughly 8.6 milliliters of drawn peripheral blood. This sequence was found in a female donor with Graves disease. The chain has TRBV27 and TRBJ1-5; D perhaps matches TRBD1 (5 bases). Sequenced material: peripheral blood mononuclear cells (PBMCs), taken when the disease was refractory, from a patient treated with antithyroid drugs. CDR3 nucleotide sequence: TGTGCCAGCAGTCCTCAGGGTTGGAGCAATCAGCCCCAGCATTTT. It encodes CASSPQGWSNQPQHF.